This T cell receptor beta chain originates from a study of regulatory T cells in long-lasting Graves disease. The germline V gene has CDR1 SQVTM and CDR2 ANQGSEA. The CDR3 has 14 amino acids. Trimming pared 7 bases from V and 0 bases from J, leaving 14 bases between. In this sample, this clonotype turned up a few times. Time point indicated: newly diagnosed GD, antithyroid drugs for less than 3 months. TCR sequences were obtained from RNA taken from PBMCs. HTBI primers from iRepertoire and Arm-PCR of CDR3 regions yielded the TCR beta libraries. TCRdb redid the calling of the multiplex PCR reads with MiXCR, one entry per CDR3 protein. The sample lists hundreds of thousands of distinct CDR3 sequences, 15% to 20% seen once, with 18% in the top ten. This sample also belongs to another study, concerning T cells in Graves' hyperthyroidism and ophthalmopathy.

The sample in question was peripheral blood mononuclear cells (PBMCs), obtained at new diagnosis, from a patient treated with antithyroid drugs. The chain has TRBV29-1 and TRBJ2-3, with D perhaps matching TRBD2 (6 bases). This receptor was taken from a woman under 40 with Graves disease. This CDR3 reads CSATGSLSTDTQYF. CDR3 nucleotides: TGCAGCGCTACCGGGAGCCTAAGCACAGATACGCAGTATTTT.